This T cell receptor (beta chain) was recorded in a study of blood T cell repertoires in COVID-19. Across the whole study: Collection of acute and convalescent COVID-19 samples took place in the United States, Italy and Spain.

The germline V gene has CDR1 LNHDA and CDR2 SQIVND (reference sequence). This CDR3 comprises 15 residues. The J segment lost 7 bases and the V segment lost 2 bases, leaving 4 bases of the junction unmatched. Participants' own reports of clinical history determined their cohort assignment. In Cohort 3, a recovered donor had either two negative PCRs, clearance, or symptom resolution. In its sample, this clone was seen once. Original handling: Reference gene primer amplification gave nucleated cell count estimates. Clones were read by immunoSEQ multiplex PCR, and TCRdb kept only the in-frame ones, dropping some. V, J and clone size reflect that table, while D and trimming were determined from the DNA. The sample shows 190,000 or so clones, about 82% of them seen only once.

This clonotype originated in a woman aged 25 to 39 who had recovered from COVID-19. Sequenced sample: PBMCs or T cells enriched from blood (not recorded which). The V and J genes are TRBV19 and TRBJ2-1, with TRBD2 identical over 11 bases. The CDR3 spells CASSIIAGGNNEQFF. The CDR3 region has the DNA TGTGCCAGTAGTATAATAGCGGGAGGGAATAATGAGCAGTTCTTC. The whole variable domain, filled in from reference TRBV19 and TRBJ2-1, reads DGGITQSPKYLFRKEGQNVTLSCEQNLNHDAMYWYRQDPGQGLRLIYYSQIVNDFQKGDIAEGYSVSREKKESFPLTVTSAQKNPTAFYLCASSIIAGGNNEQFFGPGTRLTVL.